The sequence of this TCR beta chain was determined in a study of PD-1 blockade in classical Hodgkin lymphoma. Each patient's relapse followed autologous stem cell transplantation, and brentuximab vedotin exposure varied. CDR1 is SGHRS, CDR2 YFSETQ, per germline. After removal of 5 bases from V and 2 bases from J, the junction contained 3 bases not matched to a gene. The CDR3 sequence is 14 residues long. This table comes from immunoSEQ multiplex PCR, and its TCRdb copy is limited to in-frame clones, with some not included. The table shows some 32,000 clones, with about four fifths occurring only once.

Sequencing was performed on peripheral blood mononuclear cells (PBMCs), taken at baseline. This TCR was recovered from a human donor with classical Hodgkin lymphoma. The rearrangement uses TRBV5-1 and TRBJ1-3; 8 nucleotides line up with TRBD1. CDR3 DNA: TGCGCCAGCAGTCCGACAGGGGCTGGAAACACCATATATTTT. Translated: CASSPTGAGNTIYF.